This paragraph reports one T cell receptor beta chain. Antigen: not known. This entry comes from a study of identifying expanded T cells in peripheral blood. Points from the study as a whole: About 1.2 clones differed between technical replicates, versus about 15 and 19 over time. Approximately 2-week clone count variance significantly increased as total template count grew.

Sequencing was performed with immunoSEQ multiplex PCR; in TCRdb, only in-frame clones are kept and a portion is missing. Of about 94,000 clones listed, over 75% are singletons. Healthy donors had no documented immune events, such as infections, while sampled. Trimming took off 6 bases at V and 0 bases at J, with 17 bases between the two ends. Germline CDR1 reads LNHDA; CDR2 reads SQIVND (reference sequence). The CDR3 length is 16 residues. This sequence originates from a person between 18 and 75 years old in good health. The chain has TRBV19 and TRBJ1-1; no clear D. Sequences were obtained from blood. The CDR3 sequence is CASSHRQTVMNTEAFF. In DNA, the CDR3 is TGTGCCAGTAGCCACCGCCAGACCGTAATGAACACTGAAGCTTTCTTT.